Listed below are T cell receptor beta chains from one sample, sequenced in a study of T cell changes during pregnancy in multiple sclerosis. TCRdb's copy holds only in-frame clones and misses some; the assay was immunoSEQ multiplex PCR. The sample lists just under 100,000 clones, approximately 95% seen once, with 0.99% in the top ten. The sequenced sample was peripheral blood, obtained after pregnancy. Source of these receptors: a female donor with multiple sclerosis, enrolled in a pregnancy study. Both conserved end residues are part of each CDR3. A D gene is named only where the DNA matches it firmly. For some rows the clone size is stated as once, few or many, or as a class when expanded; others skip it.

d_call clone_size j_call v_call cdr3_nt cdr3_aa
TRBD2 - TRBJ2-1 TRBV14 TGTGCCAGCAGCCCGAGGGACTTAACTAGCGGGAGAAGGAATGAGCAGTTCTTC CASSPRDLTSGRRNEQFF
TRBD1 - TRBJ2-7 TRBV7-2 TGTGCCAGCAGCTTGCGAACCGGAGGGACAGGTCCATACGAGCAGTACTTC CASSLRTGGTGPYEQYF
TRBD1 once TRBJ2-5 TRBV28 TGTGCCAGCACTACTTCCGGGACAGGGAGAGGAGAGACCCAGTACTTC CASTTSGTGRGETQYF
- - TRBJ1-1 TRBV28 TGTGCCAGCAGTTTCAGGGGCAGTGGCACTGAAGCTTTCTTT CASSFRGSGTEAFF
- - TRBJ1-1 TRBV6-6 TGTGCCAGCAGGTCGGGGGAAACTGAAGCTTTCTTT CASRSGETEAFF
TRBD2 - TRBJ2-1 TRBV7-9 TGTGCCAGCAGCTCAGGGACTAGCGGGAGTCGCGATGAGCAGTTCTTC CASSSGTSGSRDEQFF
- once TRBJ2-1 TRBV11-2 TGTGCCAGCAGGCTTGGGTTGGGGGGGCTATACAATGAGCAGTTCTTC CASRLGLGGLYNEQFF
- - TRBJ1-2 TRBV7-6 TGTGCCAGCAGCTTAGCGACGAAAGTCGGGGGGGGAAATGGCTACACCTTC CASSLATKVGGGNGYTF
- - TRBJ2-2 TRBV28 TGTGCCAGCAGTTTTCGGGGAACCGGGGAGCTGTTTTTT CASSFRGTGELFF
- - TRBJ2-7 TRBV5-1 TGCGCCAGCAGCTTGGGCCTAGCTAGCTCCTACGAGCAGTACTTC CASSLGLASSYEQYF
TRBD1 - TRBJ2-7 TRBV7-6 TGTGCCAGCAGCTTAGGGACAGGGTTGAACTCCGAGCAGTACTTC CASSLGTGLNSEQYF
- - TRBJ2-7 TRBV19 TGTGCCAGTAGTGGGTCGACAGGATCCTACGAGCAGTACTTC CASSGSTGSYEQYF
- - TRBJ2-3 TRBV20-1 TGCAGTGCCTTAGGCACAGATACGCAGTATTTT CSALGTDTQYF
- once TRBJ2-7 TRBV11-2 TGTGCCAGCAGCTTTACGGACGGACTCGCCTACGAGCAGTACTTC CASSFTDGLAYEQYF
TRBD1 - TRBJ2-7 TRBV7-8 TGTGCCAGCAGCCCCGTAGCGACAGGGGGCTACGAGCAGTACTTC CASSPVATGGYEQYF
- - TRBJ2-1 TRBV20-1 TGCAGTGCCTTGGGGGGTGAGCAGTTCTTC CSALGGEQFF
- - TRBJ2-5 TRBV29-1 TGCAGCGTTTTGAGGGGGGAGACCCAGTACTTC CSVLRGETQYF
- once TRBJ2-7 TRBV29-1 TGCAGCGTTGTTGGCCATTCCCACGAGCAGTACTTC CSVVGHSHEQYF
TRBD2 - TRBJ2-7 TRBV6-1 TGTGCCAGTGGTACTAGCGGGAGTATCAACGAGCAGTACTTC CASGTSGSINEQYF
TRBD1 - TRBJ1-5 TRBV2 TGTGCCAGCAGTGTGACAGGGATGAATCAGCCCCAGCATTTT CASSVTGMNQPQHF
- - TRBJ1-2 TRBV9 TGTGCCAGCAGCGTGAGTCGGGGGAACTCCTATGGCTACACCTTC CASSVSRGNSYGYTF
TRBD1 - TRBJ2-2 TRBV7-6 TGTGCCAGCGGACAGACAGGGACCACCGGGGAGCTGTTTTTT CASGQTGTTGELFF
TRBD2 - TRBJ2-1 TRBV5-4 TGTGCCAGCAGCGACTCTAGCGGGAGCTACAATGAGCAGTTCTTC CASSDSSGSYNEQFF